This T cell receptor (beta chain) was captured by sequencing in a study of PD-1 blockade in mismatch repair-deficient tumors. Background on the study: All were previously treated, progressing patients with about 12 mismatch repair-deficient cancer types. Findings of the study overall: Tumor-resident clones, often absent from pretreatment blood, expanded after pembrolizumab and then contracted.

All patients were mismatch repair deficient, assessed by either PCR or immunohistochemistry. The TCR-sequenced patients were a few responders to pembrolizumab. A remark on this clone: As yet, its antigen is unknown. One junction end disagrees with the germline gene, perhaps due to a read error.

TCRdb keeps only in-frame clones here, not all; method: immunoSEQ multiplex PCR. The table includes over 20,000 clones, approximately 83% detected once. The germline gives CDR1 SGHVS, CDR2 FQNEAQ. The CDR3 contains 13 residues. This chain uses TRBV7-8 with TRBJ2-4; TRBD1 aligns across 7 bases. The material sequenced was peripheral blood, taken 12 weeks after starting pembrolizumab. The clonotype originates from an adult with mismatch repair-deficient cancer. This chain's CDR3 is CASSLDRVGIQYF. CDR3 DNA sequence: TGTGCCAGCAGTTTAGACAGGGTGGGCATTCAGTACTTC.